This T cell receptor beta chain comes out of a study of shared clonotypes between healthy human individuals. Study as a whole: The plates for each donor numbered three CD4 naive, three CD4 memory, two CD8 naive and one CD8 memory. Findings of the study overall: Naive CD4 clonotypes were shared across a handful of donors at around 5.4%.

Selected positively for CCR7 and CD45RO-negative, naive CD8 cells excluded terminally differentiated effector memory CD45RA+ cells. In the case of this clone: No antigen is known for it.

CDR1 and CDR2 from the germline V gene are SGDLS and YYNGEE. The V and J ends lost 6 bases and 8 bases respectively, with 11 bases between them. There are 11 residues in the CDR3. The study ran the assay at deep level. This table comes from immunoSEQ multiplex PCR, and its TCRdb copy is limited to in-frame clones, with some not included. The sample includes around 2,100,000 clones, around 96% of them seen just once. Sequencing was done on a sample of naive CD8+ T cells sorted from blood. The chain combines TRBV9 with TRBJ1-2; D uncertain. This clonotype was sampled from a young man in good health. In DNA, the CDR3 is TGTGCCAGCAACAACCTAGGGGGCTACACCTTC. This gives the protein CASNNLGGYTF.